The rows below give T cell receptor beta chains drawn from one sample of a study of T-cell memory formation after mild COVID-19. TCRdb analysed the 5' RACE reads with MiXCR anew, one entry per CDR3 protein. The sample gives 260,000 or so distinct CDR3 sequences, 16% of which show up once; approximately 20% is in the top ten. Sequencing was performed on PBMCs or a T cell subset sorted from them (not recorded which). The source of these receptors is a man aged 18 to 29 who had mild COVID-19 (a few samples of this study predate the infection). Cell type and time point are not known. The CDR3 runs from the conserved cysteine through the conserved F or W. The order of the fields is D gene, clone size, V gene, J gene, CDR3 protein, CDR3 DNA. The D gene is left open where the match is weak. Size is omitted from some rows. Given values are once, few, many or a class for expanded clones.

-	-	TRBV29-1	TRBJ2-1	CSVKLQGVKYIEQFF	TGCAGCGTAAAACTACAGGGCGTCAAGTACATTGAGCAGTTCTTC
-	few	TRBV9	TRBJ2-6	CASSLSGGANVLTF	TGTGCCAGCAGCCTTTCGGGTGGGGCCAACGTCCTGACTTTC
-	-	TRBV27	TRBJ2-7	CASSLGAGASYEQYF	TGTGCCAGCAGCTTAGGGGCAGGGGCGTCCTACGAGCAGTACTTC
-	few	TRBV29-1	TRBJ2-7	CSVADGYYEQYF	TGCAGCGTTGCGGACGGGTACTACGAGCAGTACTTC
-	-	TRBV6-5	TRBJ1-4	CASSYSFGATNEKLFF	TGTGCCAGCAGTTACTCCTTTGGGGCAACTAATGAAAAACTGTTTTTT
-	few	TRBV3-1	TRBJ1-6	CASSQEDVTPLHF	TGTGCCAGCAGCCAGGAAGACGTGACACCCCTCCACTTT
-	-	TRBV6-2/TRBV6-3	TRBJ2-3	CASLEAFRPDTQYF	TGTGCCAGTCTCGAGGCCTTCCGTCCGGATACGCAGTATTTT
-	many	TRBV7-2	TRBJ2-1	CASSLPQDNEQFF	TGTGCCAGCAGCTTACCACAGGACAATGAGCAGTTCTTC
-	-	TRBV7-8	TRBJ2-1	CASSLVLGSYNEQFF	TGTGCCAGCAGCTTAGTTTTGGGCTCCTACAATGAGCAGTTCTTC
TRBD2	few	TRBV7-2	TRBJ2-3	CASSYLRLAGGTDTQYF	TGTGCCAGCAGTTATCTCCGACTAGCGGGGGGCACAGATACGCAGTATTTT
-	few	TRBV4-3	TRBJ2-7	CASSQEKVGVYEQYF	TGCGCCAGCAGCCAAGAGAAGGTTGGCGTCTACGAGCAGTACTTC
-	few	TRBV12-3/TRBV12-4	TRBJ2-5	CASSLVKETQYF	TGTGCCAGCAGTTTAGTCAAAGAGACCCAGTACTTC
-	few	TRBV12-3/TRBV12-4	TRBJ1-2	CASSLLPRQHGYTF	TGTGCCAGCAGTTTATTGCCTCGACAGCATGGCTACACCTTC
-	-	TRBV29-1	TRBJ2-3	CSVNPGLHTDTQYF	TGCAGCGTTAATCCGGGACTCCACACAGATACGCAGTATTTT
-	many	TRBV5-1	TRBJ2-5	CASSLSLQGQETQYF	TGCGCCAGCAGCTTGAGCTTGCAGGGACAAGAGACCCAGTACTTC
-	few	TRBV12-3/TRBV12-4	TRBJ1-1	CASSFTQGSEAFF	TGTGCCAGCAGTTTCACGCAGGGTTCAGAAGCTTTCTTT
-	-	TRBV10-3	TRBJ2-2	CAISESLAGELFF	TGTGCCATCAGTGAGTCGTTAGCCGGGGAGCTGTTTTTT
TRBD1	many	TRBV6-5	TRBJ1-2	CASSYSTGSESYGYTF	TGTGCCAGCAGTTACTCGACAGGGTCGGAATCCTATGGCTACACCTTC
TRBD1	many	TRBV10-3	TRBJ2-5	CANTGTGFETQYF	TGTGCCAACACCGGGACAGGGTTCGAGACCCAGTACTTC
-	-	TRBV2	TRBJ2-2	CATKPQGGNTGELFF	TGTGCCACCAAACCCCAGGGAGGGAACACCGGGGAGCTGTTTTTT
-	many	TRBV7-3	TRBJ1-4	CASSLRGDLAHEKLFF	TGTGCCAGCAGCTTAAGGGGGGATCTCGCTCATGAAAAACTGTTTTTT
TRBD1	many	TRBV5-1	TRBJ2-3	CASSLARTGVDTQYF	TGCGCCAGCAGCTTAGCCCGGACAGGGGTAGATACGCAGTATTTT
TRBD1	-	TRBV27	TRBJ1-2	CASSSYRDRGNGYTF	TGTGCCAGCAGTTCTTACCGGGACAGGGGTAATGGCTACACCTTC
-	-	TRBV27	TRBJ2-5	CASSLYQDGETQYF	TGTGCCAGCAGTTTATACCAGGACGGGGAGACCCAGTACTTC
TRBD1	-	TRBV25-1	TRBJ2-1	CASSEARTGDNEQFF	TGTGCCAGCAGTGAGGCTCGGACAGGGGATAATGAGCAGTTCTTC
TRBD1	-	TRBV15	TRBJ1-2	CATSGTGADGYTF	TGTGCCACCAGCGGGACAGGGGCCGACGGCTACACCTTC
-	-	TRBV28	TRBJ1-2	CASLADYGYTF	TGTGCCAGCCTGGCGGATTATGGCTACACCTTC
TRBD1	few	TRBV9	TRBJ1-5	CASHQVPGAGGKENQPQHF	TGTGCCAGCCACCAAGTCCCCGGGGCAGGGGGTAAAGAGAATCAGCCCCAGCATTTT
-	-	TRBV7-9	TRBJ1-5	CASSLVSQGYNQPQHF	TGTGCCAGCAGCTTAGTTAGTCAGGGGTACAATCAGCCCCAGCATTTT
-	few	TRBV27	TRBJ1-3	CASIMGNTIYF	TGTGCCAGCATAATGGGAAACACCATATATTTT
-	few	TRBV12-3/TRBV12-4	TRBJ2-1	CASSFGPELYNEQFF	TGTGCCAGCAGTTTCGGACCTGAGCTCTACAATGAGCAGTTCTTC
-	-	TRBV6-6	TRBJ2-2	CASSREMTGPNTGELFF	TGTGCCAGCAGTCGTGAGATGACGGGCCCGAACACCGGGGAGCTGTTTTTT
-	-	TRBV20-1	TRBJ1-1	CSASRGGTEAFF	TGCAGTGCTTCCAGGGGAGGGACTGAAGCTTTCTTT
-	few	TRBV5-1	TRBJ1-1	CASSFLGGTQGTSPEAFF	TGCGCCAGCAGCTTCTTAGGGGGGACCCAGGGTACCAGCCCTGAAGCTTTCTTT
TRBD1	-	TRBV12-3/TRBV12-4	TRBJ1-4	CASSLDRGTTNEKLFF	TGTGCCAGCAGTTTAGACAGGGGGACAACTAATGAAAAACTGTTTTTT
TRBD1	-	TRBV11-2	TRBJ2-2	CASSQGANTGELFF	TGTGCCAGCAGCCAGGGGGCGAACACCGGGGAGCTGTTTTTT
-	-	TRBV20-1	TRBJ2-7	CSARGDYDYEQYF	TGCAGTGCTAGAGGCGACTACGACTACGAGCAGTACTTC
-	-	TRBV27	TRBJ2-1	CASSWQGSGEQFF	TGTGCCAGCAGTTGGCAGGGGAGCGGTGAGCAGTTCTTC
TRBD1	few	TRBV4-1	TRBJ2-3	CASSQPTGTGRTDTQYF	TGCGCCAGCAGCCAACCCACCGGGACAGGCCGCACAGATACGCAGTATTTT
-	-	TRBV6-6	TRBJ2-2	CASSYTGVTGELFF	TGTGCCAGCAGTTACACGGGGGTCACCGGGGAGCTGTTTTTT
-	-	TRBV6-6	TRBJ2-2	CASSSGPAVRELFF	TGTGCCAGCAGCTCGGGCCCCGCAGTGCGGGAGCTGTTTTTT